One sample yielded the 19 T cell receptor beta chains listed below, sequenced in a study of PD-1 blockade in classical Hodgkin lymphoma. All the patients suffered relapse after autologous stem cell transplantation, and brentuximab vedotin exposure differed. Profiled with immunoSEQ multiplex PCR; TCRdb holds only in-frame clones, not every one. The sample yields over 25,000 clones, more than 60% seen once. The specimen was peripheral blood mononuclear cells (PBMCs), collected before the second cycle of nivolumab. Receptor source: a human donor with classical Hodgkin lymphoma.

This rearrangement joins TRBV5-4 to TRBJ1-1; the D is unclear. V shed 3 bases and J shed 2 bases, with 11 bases lying between them. CDR3 size: 14 residues. The germline V gene encodes CDR1 SGHNT and CDR2 YYREEE (reference sequence). In DNA form, the CDR3 reads TGTGCCAGCAGCTGGGAGGGTTATAACACTGAAGCTTTCTTT. It encodes CASSWEGYNTEAFF.

V gene TRBV6-6 combines with J gene TRBJ2-7; TRBD1 matches 7 bases. In germline, CDR1 is MNHNY, CDR2 SVGAGI (reference sequence). The CDR3 runs to 13 residues. The trim removed 6 bases at V and 3 bases at J, leaving 5 bases unmatched. This CDR3 reads CASSTDRRYEQYV. CDR3 nucleotides: TGTGCCAGCAGCACGGACAGGCGCTACGAGCAGTACGTC.

The CDR3 here is CASSLGAFWAGSPPYGYTF. The CDR3 DNA sequence: TGTGCCAGCAGCTTAGGAGCCTTTTGGGCGGGATCACCCCCCTATGGCTACACCTTC. The V call is TRBV7-2, the J call TRBJ1-2; no reliable D call. This CDR3 is 19 amino acids long. From germline, CDR1 is SGHTA and CDR2 FQGNSA. Trimming shortened V by 1 base and J by 4 bases, and 25 bases separated the two germline ends.

The genes are TRBV5-1 and TRBJ2-1; 11 bases match TRBD2. CDR3 length: 15 residues. The V gene's germline CDR1 is SGHRS and CDR2 YFSETQ. The V and J ends lost 3 bases and 8 bases, in that order; junction bases with no gene match: 7. CDR3 DNA sequence: TGCGCCAGCAGCTCCTCGCCGACTAGCGGGGATGAGCAGTTCTTC. Translated, it gives CASSSSPTSGDEQFF.

The rearrangement uses TRBV5-6 and TRBJ1-5; D call uncertain. This CDR3 is 14 amino acids long. Germline V gives CDR1 SGHDT, CDR2 YYEEEE. V gave up 3 bases and J gave up 7 bases, with 14 bases separating them. CDR3 protein: CASSSKRFRQPQHF. The CDR3 nucleotides are TGTGCCAGCAGCTCAAAAAGGTTTAGGCAGCCCCAGCATTTT.

The chain recombines TRBV29-1 with TRBJ2-5, with D possibly TRBD2 on 5 matching bases. This CDR3 comprises 14 residues. Germline V CDR1 and CDR2: SQVTM, ANQGSEA. Deletions cut 4 bases from V and 0 bases from J, with 12 bases between. The CDR3 here is CSVVASLNQETQYF. As DNA, the CDR3 is TGCAGCGTTGTAGCTAGCCTCAACCAAGAGACCCAGTACTTC.

The rearrangement uses TRBV2 and TRBJ2-6; D is ambiguous. CDR1 and CDR2 (germline): SNHLY, FYNNEI. This CDR3 is built from 16 residues. Trimming stripped 5 bases from V and 0 bases from J, with 11 bases between. CDR3 sequence: CASSIGRPSGANVLTF. CDR3 coding DNA: TGTGCCAGCAGTATCGGCAGACCCTCTGGGGCCAACGTCCTGACTTTC.

This chain's CDR3 is CAWGQGSTNEKLFF. Here the CDR3 DNA reads TGTGCCTGGGGACAGGGGTCAACTAATGAAAAACTGTTTTTT. The chain uses TRBV30 and TRBJ1-4; 9 bases map to TRBD1. The CDR3 covers 14 residues. Germline V gene sequence: CDR1 GTSNPN, CDR2 SVGIG (reference sequence). The junction had 1 base not matched to a gene; V was cut back by 5 bases and J by 0 bases.

J is TRBJ1-1 and V is TRBV18, with 9 bases fitting TRBD1. The CDR3 is 15 residues long. Germline CDR1 is KGHSH and CDR2 is LQKENI. Trimming cost V 0 bases and J 9 bases; bases outside gene matches: 8. The CDR3, as DNA: TGTGCCAGCTCACCACCGATTAAGGGACAGGGCAAAGCTTTCTTT. It specifies CASSPPIKGQGKAFF.

Comment on this clone: At one boundary the junction diverges from the germline segment, which might be a read error. The DNA of the CDR3 is TGTGCCAGCTCACCATCTCCAGGGGGGGCTAAGGAAAAACTGTTTTTT. The encoded protein is CASSPSPGGAKEKLFF. This chain links TRBV18 with TRBJ1-4; 7 bases are shared with TRBD1. This CDR3 comprises 16 residues. Per germline, CDR1 KGHSH and CDR2 LQKENI.

This chain joins TRBV5-6 and TRBJ1-2; no firm D call. Germline CDR1 SGHDT, CDR2 YYEEEE. CDR3 length equals 12 residues. Trimming took 7 bases from V and 4 from J, leaving 11 bases between them. In DNA, the CDR3 is TGTGCCAGCGAGAACAGATTCTATGGCTACACCTTC. Residues: CASENRFYGYTF. The variable domain in full, completed from reference TRBV5-6 and TRBJ1-2, reads DAGVTQSPTHLIKTRGQQVTLRCSPKSGHDTVSWYQQALGQGPQFIFQYYEEEERQRGNFPDRFSGHQFPNYSSELNVNALLLGDSALYLCASENRFYGYTFGSGTRLTVV.

The V call is TRBV28, the J call TRBJ2-5; no reliable D call. The CDR3 consists of 11 residues. V was cut by 7 bases and J by 2 bases, with 5 bases left in between. Looked up from germline, CDR1 is MDHEN and CDR2 is SYDVKM. The CDR3 DNA is TGTGCCAGCATGCGTCAAGAGACCCAGTACTTC. Its translation: CASMRQETQYF.

The chain recombines TRBV2 with TRBJ2-3; perhaps TRBD2 as D (5 bases). The germline V gene encodes CDR1 SNHLY and CDR2 FYNNEI. Trimming left V 6 bases short and J 4 bases short, with 11 bases between. The CDR3 spans 13 residues. CDR3 in amino acids: CASRGDGADTQYF. The CDR3 DNA is TGTGCCAGCAGGGGAGATGGGGCAGATACGCAGTATTTT.

The V gene is TRBV9, the J gene TRBJ1-6; D might be TRBD1 (6 bases). This CDR3 is built from 15 residues. V dropped 4 bases and J dropped 9 bases, with 17 bases sitting between them. Germline lookup yields CDR1 SGDLS and CDR2 YYNGEE. The CDR3: CASSSQSRGGSPLHF. In DNA, the CDR3 is TGTGCCAGCAGCTCTCAGTCCAGGGGCGGTTCACCCCTCCACTTT.

The chain joins TRBV29-1 to TRBJ1-1, with no clear D. This CDR3 spans 12 amino acids. The germline gives CDR1 SQVTM, CDR2 ANQGSEA. V lost 2 bases to trimming and J lost 0 bases, with 4 bases between them. The DNA for the CDR3 is TGCAGCGTTGAACGGATGAACACTGAAGCTTTCTTT. This sequence encodes CSVERMNTEAFF.

The table lists this clone with a few counts. The chain uses TRBV9 and TRBJ2-3, with TRBD2 matching over 12 bases. The V gene's germline CDR1 is SGDLS and CDR2 YYNGEE. CDR3 length: 16 amino acids. The V gene end was trimmed by 0 bases and the J gene end by 5 bases; junction bases not matched to a gene: 4. CDR3 loop: CASSVASGGAGDTQYF. For the CDR3, the DNA is TGTGCCAGCAGCGTAGCTAGCGGGGGGGCCGGAGATACGCAGTATTTT.

The chain joins TRBV7-6 to TRBJ2-1; TRBD2 aligns across 12 bases. This CDR3 region has 15 residues. Trimming at V came to 6 bases and at J to 11 bases, leaving 11 bases not matched to a gene. Germline lookup yields CDR1 SGHVS and CDR2 FNYEAQ. The CDR3 DNA reads as TGTGCCAGCAGGACCGGACTAGCGGGACAAGATCAGCAGTTCTTC. Protein product: CASRTGLAGQDQQFF.

This clone was observed a handful of times. The chain employs TRBV7-9 and TRBJ2-5; the D is unclear. Looked up from germline, CDR1 is SEHNR and CDR2 is FQNEAQ (reference sequence). CDR3 size: 15 residues. V was cut by 6 bases and J by 0 bases, with 14 bases left in between. CDR3 DNA sequence: TGTGCCAGCAGTTCGACGACACGTTACCAAGAGACCCAGTACTTC. Amino acid sequence: CASSSTTRYQETQYF.

This clone is a singleton in its sample. The genes are TRBV10-2 and TRBJ2-3; a possible D gene is TRBD1 (6 bases). Germline V CDR1 and CDR2: WSHSY, SAAADI. The CDR3 sequence is 14 residues long. V gave up 5 bases and J gave up 8 bases, with 17 bases separating them. This CDR3 is CASSPPEDRRTQYF. The CDR3 DNA sequence: TGCGCCAGCAGTCCACCAGAGGACAGACGTACGCAGTATTTT.